This TCR beta chain was observed in a study of regulatory T cells in long-lasting Graves disease. Study-level findings and limits: Persistent disease favored TRBV28, TRBJ1-2 and TRBJ2-5.

V gave up 8 bases and J gave up 4 bases, with 10 bases separating them. Germline V gene sequence: CDR1 KGHDR, CDR2 SFDVKD. The CDR3 loop spans 12 amino acids. For TCR beta, libraries came from iRepertoire HTBI primers and Arm-PCR of CDR3 regions. Via MiXCR, TCRdb re-called the multiplex PCR reads, giving one row per CDR3 protein. This sample has approximately 470,000 distinct CDR3 sequences, with 20% to 25% found just once. Time point of the sample: persistent/refractory GD, antithyroid drugs over 5 years with positive TRAb. Making the TCR library involved RNA that had been extracted from PBMCs. Guidelines of the American Thyroid Association were used to diagnose Graves' disease. In this sample, this clonotype turned up a few times. The antigen remains undetermined.

The source material was peripheral blood mononuclear cells (PBMCs), sampled when the disease was refractory, from a patient treated with antithyroid drugs. This chain joins TRBV24-1 and TRBJ2-5; D not resolved. This TCR was sampled from a female donor with Graves disease. CDR3 in DNA: TGTGCCACCAATGCTGGCTTAGAGACCCAGTACTTC. Translated, it gives CATNAGLETQYF.